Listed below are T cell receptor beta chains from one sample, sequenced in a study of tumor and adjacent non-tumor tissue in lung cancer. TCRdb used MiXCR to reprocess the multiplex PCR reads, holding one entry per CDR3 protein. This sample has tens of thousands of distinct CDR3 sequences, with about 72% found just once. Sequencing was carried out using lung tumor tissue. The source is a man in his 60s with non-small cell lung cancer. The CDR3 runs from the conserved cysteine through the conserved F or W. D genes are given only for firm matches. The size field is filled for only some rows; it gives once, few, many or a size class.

cdr3_nt: TGTACCAGAAATGAAAGGACAGGGATTGGCTACACCTTC
cdr3_aa: CTRNERTGIGYTF
j_call: TRBJ1-2
clone_size: .
d_call: TRBD1
v_call: TRBV6-1

cdr3_nt: TGTGCCACCAGTGATCCGGGAGATACGCAGTATTTT
cdr3_aa: CATSDPGDTQYF
j_call: TRBJ2-3
clone_size: many
d_call: .
v_call: TRBV24-1

cdr3_nt: TGTGCCAGCAGCCCGGGACAGCGCAGCAATCAGCCCCAGCATTTT
cdr3_aa: CASSPGQRSNQPQHF
j_call: TRBJ1-5
clone_size: many
d_call: TRBD1
v_call: TRBV6-5

cdr3_nt: TGCGCCAGCAGCCGATCGGCCCCGGGTTCGAACACTGAAGCTTTCTTT
cdr3_aa: CASSRSAPGSNTEAFF
j_call: TRBJ1-1
clone_size: large
d_call: .
v_call: TRBV4-1

cdr3_nt: TGTGCCAGCAGCCCGGGCGGGTGGAAAGAGACCCAGTACTTC
cdr3_aa: CASSPGGWKETQYF
j_call: TRBJ2-5
clone_size: once
d_call: .
v_call: TRBV5-1

cdr3_nt: TGTGCCAGCAGTATACTGGCGGGAAGGGATGATACGCAGTATTTT
cdr3_aa: CASSILAGRDDTQYF
j_call: TRBJ2-3
clone_size: .
d_call: .
v_call: TRBV11-1

cdr3_nt: TGTGCCAGCAGTTATATGGTCAGTCAGTTCTTC
cdr3_aa: CASSYMVSQFF
j_call: TRBJ2-1
clone_size: .
d_call: .
v_call: TRBV6-2/TRBV6-3

cdr3_nt: TGTGCCAGCTCACTCCTCCGAGAAGCGGCCCAAGAGACCCAGTACTTC
cdr3_aa: CASSLLREAAQETQYF
j_call: TRBJ2-5
clone_size: .
d_call: .
v_call: TRBV11-2

cdr3_nt: TGTGCCAGCAACCTGGGAGCTGGGGCCAAGGTCCTGACTTTC
cdr3_aa: CASNLGAGAKVLTF
j_call: TRBJ2-6
clone_size: .
d_call: .
v_call: TRBV6-2/TRBV6-3

cdr3_nt: TGTGCCAGCAGCACCCCGACAGGCTTAGGGGAGACCCAATGCTTC
cdr3_aa: CASSTPTGLGETQCF
j_call: TRBJ2-5
clone_size: .
d_call: .
v_call: TRBV11-1

cdr3_nt: TGCGCCAGCAGCTCGGGACTAGCGGGTACAACTAGCACAGATACGCAGTATTTT
cdr3_aa: CASSSGLAGTTSTDTQYF
j_call: TRBJ2-3
clone_size: .
d_call: TRBD2
v_call: TRBV5-1

cdr3_nt: TGCGCCAGCAGCCAGCTAGCTGCTGGGGCCAACATCCTGACTTTC
cdr3_aa: CASSQLAAGANILTF
j_call: TRBJ2-6
clone_size: .
d_call: .
v_call: TRBV5-1

cdr3_nt: TGTGCCAATGGTGGGACCAGCGGGAGACTCACCGGGGAGCTGTTTTTT
cdr3_aa: CANGGTSGRLTGELFF
j_call: TRBJ2-2
clone_size: .
d_call: TRBD2
v_call: TRBV12-3/TRBV12-4

cdr3_nt: TGTGTCAGCAGCCTTCCTTGTGGACAGGGGGCATATACGCAGTATTTT
cdr3_aa: CVSSLPCGQGAYTQYF
j_call: TRBJ2-3
clone_size: .
d_call: TRBD1
v_call: TRBV6-1